Presented here are 15 T cell receptor beta chains from one specimen sequenced in a study of beta chain features in type 1 diabetes. Study-level points and caveats: Researchers report that Type 1 diabetes patients had moderately but significantly shorter TCRB CDR3s across all four CD4+ subsets.

TCRB transcripts that were expressed got sequenced, as all of the isolated RNA had been reverse transcribed. The method was immunoSEQ multiplex PCR; TCRdb's version includes in-frame clones alone and lacks a portion of them. The sample has about 340,000 clones; roughly 14% are singletons. Their specific antigens are unknown. Sequencing used naive CD4+ T cells from blood. Source of these receptors: a young woman with type 1 diabetes.

The V call is TRBV18, the J call TRBJ1-1; perhaps TRBD1 as D (6 bases). Germline loops: CDR1 KGHSH, CDR2 LQKENI. CDR3 length equals 17 residues. V was shortened by 4 bases and J by 0 bases, with 18 bases between the two germline ends. CDR3: CASSLLQGEAMNTEAFF. Here the CDR3 DNA reads TGTGCCAGCTCACTGTTACAGGGAGAGGCGATGAACACTGAAGCTTTCTTT.

This clone showed up just a few times. This chain links TRBV2 with TRBJ1-5; 7 nucleotides align to TRBD1. The V segment lost 8 bases and the J segment 4 bases; nucleotides outside the gene matches: 5. Germline V CDR1 and CDR2: SNHLY, FYNNEI. This CDR3 has 13 amino acids. CDR3: CASSGQWNQPQHF. The CDR3 nucleotides are TGTGCCAGCTCGGGACAGTGGAATCAGCCCCAGCATTTT. The full variable domain, rest sourced from reference TRBV2 and TRBJ1-5, is EPEVTQTPSHQVTQMGQEVILRCVPISNHLYFYWYRQILGQKVEFLVSFYNNEISEKSEIFDDQFSVERPDGSNFTLKIRSTKLEDSAMYFCASSGQWNQPQHFGDGTRLSIL.

This clone has a handful of counts. The V and J genes are TRBV18 and TRBJ1-5; D is uncertain. The ends were cut back, 3 bases at V and 5 bases at J, with 8 bases in the middle. The CDR3 contains 13 residues. Germline lookup yields CDR1 KGHSH and CDR2 LQKENI. The CDR3 coding sequence is TGTGCCAGCTCACCCTTGAGAGATCAGCCCCAGCATTTT. This encodes CASSPLRDQPQHF.

This clone occurred a few times. The chain has TRBV15 and TRBJ1-1; 9 bases agree with TRBD1. V was clipped by 4 bases and J by 6 bases; unmatched bases: 6. The CDR3 spans 14 residues. Germline assignment: CDR1 LNHNV and CDR2 YYDKDF (reference sequence). The CDR3 DNA is TGTGCCACCAGCAAGGGACAGGGTAGCCCTGAAGCTTTCTTT. Amino acids: CATSKGQGSPEAFF.

This clone came up a few times. The gene calls are TRBV4-3 and TRBJ2-2, with no clear D. The CDR3 extends over 18 amino acids. Germline V gene data show CDR1 as LGHNA and CDR2 as YSLEER. V lost 0 bases and J lost 2, with 16 bases in between. For the CDR3, the DNA is TGCGCCAGCAGCCAAGATTCGTGGTACAGTCCTAACACCGGGGAGCTGTTTTTT. Amino acids: CASSQDSWYSPNTGELFF.

The chain has TRBV11-3 and TRBJ2-6, with D possibly TRBD2 on 6 matching bases. The germline gives CDR1 SGHNT, CDR2 YENEEA. V was trimmed by 1 base and J by 0 bases, leaving 13 bases between them. This CDR3 region has 18 residues. This CDR3 reads CASSLGELGGSGANVLTF. The DNA for the CDR3 is TGTGCCAGCAGCTTAGGGGAGTTGGGGGGCTCTGGGGCCAACGTCCTGACTTTC. The full variable domain, in which reference TRBV11-3 and TRBJ2-6 provide the parts outside the CDR3, is EAGVVQSPRYKIIEKKQPVAFWCNPISGHNTLYWYLQNLGQGPELLIRYENEEAVDDSQLPKDRFSAERLKGVDSTLKIQPAELGDSAVYLCASSLGELGGSGANVLTFGAGSRLTVL.

The chain employs TRBV7-2 and TRBJ2-5; TRBD1 is a possible D gene (6 bases). Deletions cut 5 bases from V and 1 base from J, with 17 bases between. This CDR3 has 16 amino acids. CDR1 SGHTA and CDR2 FQGNSA come from the germline V gene. The CDR3 nucleotides are TGTGCCAGCAGCCCAGCCCCGGGACAAGTCCAAGAGACCCAGTACTTC. Its protein product is CASSPAPGQVQETQYF.

This clone turned up a few times. The junction does not match germline at one end; this may be a read error. The rearrangement uses TRBV5-1 and TRBJ2-5; perhaps D is TRBD1 or TRBD2 (6 bases each). The CDR3 extends over 17 amino acids. Per germline, CDR1 SGHRS and CDR2 YFSETQ. The CDR3 DNA sequence: TGCGCCAGCAGTTTGGGGGGCAACAGTGGCTTCCAAGAGACCCAGTACTTC. It yields the protein CASSLGGNSGFQETQYF. Looking up the rest from reference TRBV5-1 and TRBJ2-5 gives the full variable domain: KAGVTQTPRYLIKTRGQQVTLSCSPISGHRSVSWYQQTPGQGLQFLFEYFSETQRNKGNFPGRFSGRQFSNSRSEMNVSTLELGDSALYLCASSLGGNSGFQETQYFGPGTRLLVL.

This clone was recorded a few times. This chain joins TRBV7-2 and TRBJ2-7, with TRBD2 matching over 9 bases. Germline CDR1 is SGHTA and CDR2 is FQGNSA. This CDR3 has 16 amino acids. V lost 3 bases, J lost 1 base, and 7 bases stayed unmatched. The CDR3 spells CASSFLSGSWSYEQYF. The CDR3 DNA is TGTGCCAGCAGCTTTCTTAGCGGGAGTTGGTCCTACGAGCAGTACTTC. The full variable domain, rest sourced from reference TRBV7-2 and TRBJ2-7, is GAGVSQSPSNKVTEKGKDVELRCDPISGHTALYWYRQSLGQGLEFLIYFQGNSAPDKSGLPSDRFSAERTGGSVSTLTIQRTQQEDSAVYLCASSFLSGSWSYEQYFGPGTRLTVT.

The chain has TRBV4-2 and TRBJ2-3; 12 nucleotides align to TRBD2. Germline V gives CDR1 LGHNA, CDR2 YNFKEQ. V lost 0 bases, J lost 7 bases, and 8 bases stayed unmatched. The CDR3 is 17 residues long. CDR3 nucleotide sequence: TGTGCCAGCAGCCAAGATTGGACTAGCGGGACCGGGAATACGCAGTATTTT. As protein: CASSQDWTSGTGNTQYF.

This clone was picked up a small number of times. V usage is TRBV4-1 and J usage is TRBJ2-1; 12 positions agree with TRBD2. Trimming removed 0 bases from V and 7 bases from J; junction bases left unmatched: 4. Germline CDR1 and CDR2: MGHRA and YSYEKL. CDR3 length: 16 amino acids. Here the CDR3 reads CASSQDGGLAGNEQFF. CDR3 DNA: TGCGCCAGCAGCCAAGATGGAGGACTAGCGGGGAATGAGCAGTTCTTC.

This clone was found a few times. This chain joins TRBV7-9 and TRBJ2-1; possible D gene TRBD1, 6 bases. Germline CDR1 reads SEHNR; CDR2 reads FQNEAQ (reference sequence). Trimming stripped 5 bases from V and 4 bases from J, with 15 bases between. The CDR3 has 15 residues. The DNA of the CDR3 is TGTGCCAGCAGCACCGGGACACTGATGTACAATGAGCAGTTCTTC. It specifies CASSTGTLMYNEQFF.

This clone occurred a few times. The V gene is TRBV9, the J gene TRBJ2-2; TRBD2 aligns across 9 bases. The junction had 14 bases not matched to a gene; V was cut back by 4 bases and J by 1 base. The germline V gene has CDR1 SGDLS and CDR2 YYNGEE. CDR3 length equals 19 residues. This chain's CDR3 is CASSPRVAGGFQNTGELFF. CDR3 nucleotide sequence: TGTGCCAGCAGCCCCCGGGTCGCGGGAGGGTTCCAGAACACCGGGGAGCTGTTTTTT.

The J gene is TRBJ1-2, the V gene TRBV7-2; 11 nucleotides align to TRBD1. Germline CDR1 SGHTA, CDR2 FQGNSA. The V segment lost 3 bases and the J segment 4 bases; nucleotides outside the gene matches: 4. The CDR3 sequence is 15 residues long. This CDR3 reads CASSFGQGAIYGYTF. CDR3 coding DNA: TGTGCCAGCAGCTTCGGACAGGGGGCTATCTATGGCTACACCTTC.

The chain combines TRBV19 with TRBJ1-5, with 7 bases matching TRBD1. The CDR3 totals 16 residues. V dropped 6 bases and J dropped 5; count of bases not matched to a gene: 13. Per germline, CDR1 LNHDA and CDR2 SQIVND (reference sequence). Here the CDR3 reads CASSLGLDRLHQPQHF. The CDR3 DNA reads TGTGCCAGTAGCCTGGGGTTGGACAGGCTCCATCAGCCCCAGCATTTT.